This T cell receptor beta chain originates from a study of blood T cell repertoires in COVID-19. The repertoire was sequenced with immunoSEQ multiplex PCR; TCRdb's copy has only in-frame clones and lacks some. This sample carries over 100,000 clones, just under 90% of them seen once, and the ten largest clones take less than 1.5%. Unmatched junction bases numbered 2, after V lost 5 bases and J lost 3 bases. Germline V gene lookup returns CDR1 SGHRS and CDR2 YFSETQ. There are 13 residues in the CDR3. This chain uses TRBV5-1 with TRBJ2-3; 8 nucleotides agree with TRBD2. The receptor's source is a human donor in a cohort sampled during active COVID-19. The sample taken for sequencing was peripheral blood. The CDR3 here is CASSERETDTQYF. CDR3 in DNA: TGCGCCAGCAGTGAGCGGGAGACAGATACGCAGTATTTT. The entire variable domain, with the rest obtained from reference TRBV5-1 and TRBJ2-3, is as follows: KAGVTQTPRYLIKTRGQQVTLSCSPISGHRSVSWYQQTPGQGLQFLFEYFSETQRNKGNFPGRFSGRQFSNSRSEMNVSTLELGDSALYLCASSERETDTQYFGPGTRLTVL.